The clone carrying this TCR beta chain occurred a few times. TCRdb re-called the RT-PCR reads with MiXCR, one entry per CDR3 protein. Seen here are hundreds of thousands of distinct CDR3 sequences, 12% to 15% observed once, and the top ten hold 3.6%. There are 13 residues in the CDR3. The V gene's germline CDR1 is MNHNY and CDR2 SVGAGI (reference sequence). V was trimmed by 6 bases and J by 8 bases, leaving 16 bases between them. V usage is TRBV6-6 and J usage is TRBJ1-1; D perhaps matches TRBD1 (5 bases). The clonotype originates from a female donor in good health, serving as a healthy control. Sequenced sample: memory CD4+ T cells from blood. The DNA of the CDR3 is TGTGCCAGCAGCTCCGGGACGGAACGGGAAGCTTTCTTT. Protein: CASSSGTEREAFF.